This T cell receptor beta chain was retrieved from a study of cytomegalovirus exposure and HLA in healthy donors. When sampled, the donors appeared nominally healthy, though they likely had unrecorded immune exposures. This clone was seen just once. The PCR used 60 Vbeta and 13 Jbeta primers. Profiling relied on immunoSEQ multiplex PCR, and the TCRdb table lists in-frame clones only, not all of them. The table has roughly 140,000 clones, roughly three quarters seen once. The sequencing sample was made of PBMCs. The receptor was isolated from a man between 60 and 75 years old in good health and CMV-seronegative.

For the CDR3, the DNA is TGTGCCAGCAGCCGAGCAAGCGGGAGGCGGGGCAATGAGCAGTTCTTC. Translating it yields CASSRASGRRGNEQFF. V usage is TRBV27 and J usage is TRBJ2-1; 9 bases are shared with TRBD2. The V segment lost 6 bases and the J segment 6 bases; nucleotides outside the gene matches: 12. The CDR3 totals 16 residues. Germline values: CDR1 MNHEY, CDR2 SMNVEV (reference sequence).